The present T cell receptor beta chain was sequenced within a study of OX40 agonist ivuxolimab in advanced cancers. Broadly, across the study: Ivuxolimab was an agonistic, fully human IgG2 monoclonal antibody directed against OX40 (CD134), a costimulatory receptor. Of the approximately 50 dose-escalation patients, hepatocellular carcinoma was present in around 20, melanoma in around 15, renal cell carcinoma in 9 and head and neck cancer in 9. In the dose-escalation cohort, nearly 85% of patients were male, and the mean age was approximately 60 years with a range of roughly 20 to 80. The paper reports the monotherapy dose-escalation portion (N of about 50 patients) of the phase I ivuxolimab trial. Partial responses occurred in three dose-escalation patients: two with cutaneous melanoma and one with hepatocellular carcinoma. Intravenous ivuxolimab was administered to patients every 2 weeks at six dose levels: 0.01, 0.1, 0.3, 1.5, 3 and 10 mg/kg. The purpose of peripheral TCRbeta sequencing was to test whether ivuxolimab changed TCR sequence diversity and led to clonal T-cell expansion. Patients were allowed to have had prior anti-PD-1, anti-PD-L1 or anti-CTLA-4 therapy, and 30% to 40% of the dose-escalation patients had previously received checkpoint inhibitors.

CDR1 and CDR2 were assigned from the germline V gene as LGHNT and FRNRAP. The CDR3 sequence holds 13 residues, the cysteine and phenylalanine included. Left in the record is the CDR3 DNA by itself, 39 bases read in frame from the first base. The V and J ends are trimmed by 4 bases and 1 base, leaving 7 bases between them. Patients with autoimmune disease history or receiving systemic immunosuppression were excluded from the trial. Peripheral blood for TCR sequencing was collected from all dose cohorts at baseline, on cycle 4 day 1, and on cycle 7 day 1. Samples came from an open-label, multicenter, first-in-human phase I dose-escalation trial of ivuxolimab. The trial enrolled adults with locally advanced or metastatic head and neck squamous cell, hepatocellular, melanoma or renal cell carcinoma. CD4+ and CD8+ T cells were sorted separately from peripheral blood before TCR sequencing. To sequence the TCRbeta CDR3 region, genomic DNA was isolated from the sorted cells. The immunoSEQ Assay was used to sequence the TCRbeta CDR3 regions. TCRdb holds this immuneACCESS table with in-frame rearrangements only. Some clones are missing; in checked studies, unresolved V genes explain under half, and the rest has no known cause. Within this sample are approximately 11,000 clones, with 86% of them counted one time only. 25% to 35% of the sample lies in the top ten.

With respect to this clone: No cognate antigen has been identified for it. No quality values exist for individual bases; no much larger clone is one base distant.

The full study reports these points: The antigen specificity of the peripheral T cells that underwent clonal expansion was not determined. In partial responders in the 0.1-3.0 mg/kg groups, normalized peripheral clonal expansion was found to be among the lowest, especially among CD8+ T cells. Clonal expansion of both CD4+ and CD8+ blood T cells was observed from baseline to week 6 at doses 0.1 to 3.0 mg/kg. After ivuxolimab, expanded clones were on average more numerous among CD8+ T cells than among CD4+ T cells. Low levels of normalized T-cell clonal expansion were also shown by some nonresponding patients.

The sequence came from an adult with an advanced solid tumor such as melanoma, head and neck, liver or kidney cancer. This specimen consisted of CD4+ or CD8+ T cells sorted from blood, obtained in a trial of the OX40 agonist ivuxolimab. The receptor chain draws on TRBV12-5 and TRBJ1-1, with a tentative D gene TRBD1 over 5 matching bases. The CDR3 corresponds to CASGYGGNTEAFF. The bases read TGTGCTAGTGGTTACGGGGGGAACACTGAAGCTTTCTTT.